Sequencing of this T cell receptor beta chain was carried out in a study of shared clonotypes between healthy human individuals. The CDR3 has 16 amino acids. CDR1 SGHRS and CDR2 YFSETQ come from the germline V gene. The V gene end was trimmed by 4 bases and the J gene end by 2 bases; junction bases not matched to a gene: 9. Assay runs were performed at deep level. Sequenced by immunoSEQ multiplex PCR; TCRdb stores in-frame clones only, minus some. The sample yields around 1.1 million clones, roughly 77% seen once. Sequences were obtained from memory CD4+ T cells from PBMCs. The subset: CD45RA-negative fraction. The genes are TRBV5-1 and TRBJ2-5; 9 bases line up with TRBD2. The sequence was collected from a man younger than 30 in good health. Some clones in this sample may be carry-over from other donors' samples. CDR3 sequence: CASSPTGSGRQETQYF. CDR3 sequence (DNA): TGCGCCAGCAGCCCAACGGGGAGCGGGAGGCAAGAGACCCAGTACTTC.